These 4 T cell receptor beta chains were all obtained from the same sample, sequenced in a study of human T cells and chemical hapten exposure. TCRdb passed the RACE reads through MiXCR, listing each CDR3 protein once. Of tens of thousands of distinct CDR3 sequences in the sample, 8.5% to 14% were seen once. As for time point: patch test 3, about 24 weeks after DPC sensitization. The treatment was: therapeutic diphenylcyclopropenone sensitization with weekly scalp DPC. Sample: whole blood, taken in connection with sensitization to the hapten diphenylcyclopropenone (DPC). The receptor source for this set is a woman aged 45-60 years with alopecia areata. Some clones in this sample may be carry-over from other donors' samples.

This CDR3 reads CASTPGGRAYEQYF. As DNA, the CDR3 is TGTGCCAGCACCCCTGGCGGGAGGGCCTACGAGCAGTACTTC. The chain joins TRBV28 to TRBJ2-7, with 9 positions matching TRBD2. V shed 7 bases, J shed 2 bases, and the junction held 6 bases outside the gene matches. The CDR3 loop spans 14 amino acids. CDR1 and CDR2 from the germline V gene are MDHEN and SYDVKM.

With respect to this clonotype: Its ends do not fully match the called genes, so a read error is possible. The V call is TRBV6-4, the J call TRBJ2-5; D is perhaps TRBD1 (6 bases). This CDR3 is 9 amino acids long. Germline values: CDR1 MRHNA, CDR2 SNTAGT. DNA of the CDR3: TGTGCCAGCAGTTACAGGGTTCCCTTC. Translation gives CASSYRVPF.

This chain links TRBV19 with TRBJ2-2; TRBD2 agrees at 9 bases. V was clipped by 6 bases and J by 4 bases; unmatched bases: 0. This CDR3 spans 13 amino acids. Per germline, CDR1 LNHDA and CDR2 SQIVND (reference sequence). This CDR3 reads CASRLAGTGELFF. CDR3 nucleotide sequence: TGTGCCAGTAGACTAGCGGGCACCGGGGAGCTGTTTTTT.

This clonotype was observed a handful of times. This chain joins TRBV6-2 or TRBV6-3 and TRBJ2-7; D is perhaps TRBD2 (7 bases). V lost 6 bases to trimming and J lost 6 bases, with 15 bases between them. Germline values: CDR1 MNHEY, CDR2 SVGEGT. The CDR3 spans 13 residues. CDR3 coding DNA: TGTGCCAGCAGCTCACAGGGCGGGAGCGAGCAGTACTTC. It is translated as CASSSQGGSEQYF.